The next 3 T cell receptor beta chains were all read from a single sample in a study of T-cell reconstitution after alpha-beta-depleted transplantation in children. Molecular barcoding with unique molecular identifiers was used for the TCRbeta library. Via MiXCR, TCRdb re-called the PCR reads, giving one row per CDR3 protein. The table shows 110,000 or so distinct CDR3 sequences, with approximately 6% occurring only once. This sample comprised PBMCs, mostly from graft donor cells, obtained 360 days after TCRalphabeta/CD19-depleted stem cell transplant. Receptors were obtained from a male patient between 2 and 15 years old who had a stem cell transplant for acute lymphoblastic leukemia, so the T cells may come from the graft donor.

In this sample, this clonotype turned up many times. The rearrangement links TRBV10-3 to TRBJ1-5; 7 bases are a match to TRBD1. Losses at the gene ends were 10 bases for V and 4 bases for J; bases not matched to a gene: 10. The CDR3 loop spans 14 amino acids. Looked up from germline, CDR1 is ENHRY and CDR2 is SYGVKD. In DNA, the CDR3 is TGTGCCACCGATACAGGGGCGGGTAATCAGCCCCAGCATTTT. This translates into CATDTGAGNQPQHF.

This clonotype was picked up many times. The chain couples TRBV7-9 to TRBJ2-2, with 7 bases identical to TRBD2. CDR1 and CDR2 (germline): SEHNR, FQNEAQ (reference sequence). The V and J ends lost 5 bases and 3 bases, in that order; junction bases with no gene match: 9. CDR3 size: 16 residues. The CDR3 loop reads CASSLTAGRDTGELFF. Here the CDR3 DNA reads TGTGCCAGCAGCCTAACAGCGGGGCGCGACACCGGGGAGCTGTTTTTT.

This clonotype has a count of ten or more. The chain has TRBV24-1 and TRBJ1-5; D is unresolved. The CDR3 is 13 amino acids. In germline, CDR1 is KGHDR, CDR2 SFDVKD. Trimming stripped 1 base from V and 5 bases from J, with 5 bases between. The CDR3 loop reads CATSDFQDQPQHF. CDR3 nucleotides: TGTGCCACCAGTGATTTCCAAGATCAGCCCCAGCATTTT.